These T cell receptor beta chains were read from a single sample in a study. MiXCR, applied by TCRdb to the 5' RACE reads, yields one record per CDR3 protein. The sample carries fewer than 75,000 distinct CDR3 sequences, approximately 26% recorded once. The source material was tumor-infiltrating Tregs sorted from the breast tumor. All receptors derive from a female donor with breast cancer. CDR3s include the opening cysteine and the closing phenylalanine or tryptophan. The D gene is left open where the match is weak. Size is stated for part of the rows, as once, few or many counts, or as a class when the clone is expanded.

D	V	J	size	DNA	CDR3
NA	TRBV28	TRBJ2-7	NA	TGTGCCAGCAGCCCTCGAGGGATTAGCGTATTCTACAAGCAGTACTTC	CASSPRGISVFYKQYF
TRBD1	TRBV7-2	TRBJ1-6	NA	TGTGCCAGCAGCTCAACGGGGGACAGGAGGTCACCCCTCCACTTT	CASSSTGDRRSPLHF
NA	TRBV4-3	TRBJ1-2	many	TGCGCCAGCAGCCAAGTCGGGGACTATGGCTACACCTTC	CASSQVGDYGYTF
NA	TRBV5-1	TRBJ2-5	NA	TGCGCCAGCAGCTTCTGGGGGAGTGGAGAGACCCAGTACTTC	CASSFWGSGETQYF
NA	TRBV6-2/TRBV6-3	TRBJ1-4	few	TGTGCCAGCAGTTACCGTACGGGAGGAACTAATGAAAAACTGTTTTTT	CASSYRTGGTNEKLFF
NA	TRBV5-1	TRBJ1-2	NA	TGCGCCACCTCGCGGGGGGACTATGGCTACACCTTC	CATSRGDYGYTF
NA	TRBV12-3/TRBV12-4	TRBJ2-3	few	TGTGCCAGCTGCATAGGGGCCGATACAGATACGCAGTATTTT	CASCIGADTDTQYF
TRBD1	TRBV6-6	TRBJ2-5	NA	TGTGCCAGCAGTTCCAGGGACAGTGAGACCCAGTACTTC	CASSSRDSETQYF
TRBD2	TRBV27	TRBJ2-3	NA	TGTGCCAGCAGTATAAATAGCGGGAGGTTCACAGATACGCAGTATTTT	CASSINSGRFTDTQYF
TRBD1	TRBV7-2	TRBJ2-2	NA	TGTGCCAGCAGCCTGGGACAGGGGCGGACCGGGGAGCTGTTTTTT	CASSLGQGRTGELFF
NA	TRBV12-3/TRBV12-4	TRBJ1-2	NA	TGTGCCAGCAGTTTAGGACGCAGGGGTGTCTCTGGCTACACCTTC	CASSLGRRGVSGYTF
NA	TRBV7-2	TRBJ1-2	many	TGTGCCAGCAGCTATTCAGAGTTACTCAACTATGGCTACACCTTC	CASSYSELLNYGYTF
NA	TRBV6-1	TRBJ1-2	few	TGTGCCAGCAACAGGGCCAACTATGGCTACACCTTC	CASNRANYGYTF
TRBD1	TRBV9	TRBJ2-5	few	TGTGCCAGCAGCGGCCTGGGGACAGGGGGCGATGAGACCCAGTACTTC	CASSGLGTGGDETQYF
NA	TRBV30	TRBJ1-1	few	TGTGCCTGGGGTGAGACAGTCCTCACTGAAGCTTTCTTT	CAWGETVLTEAFF
TRBD2	TRBV29-1	TRBJ2-1	few	TGCAGCGCCGGGAGCCTAGCGGGAGGGCCCAACAATGAGCAGTTCTTC	CSAGSLAGGPNNEQFF
NA	TRBV5-1	TRBJ2-1	few	TGCGCCAGCAGAAAGTCCGGCGATGAGCAGTTCTTC	CASRKSGDEQFF
TRBD1	TRBV11-2	TRBJ2-7	NA	TGTGCCAGCAGCCGGACAGGCTTCTACGCGCAGTACTTC	CASSRTGFYAQYF
NA	TRBV2	TRBJ2-5	many	TGTGCCAGCAGTGGACAAGAGACCCAGTACTTC	CASSGQETQYF
NA	TRBV5-1	TRBJ1-1	medium-sized	TGCGCCAGCAGCCCCGGGCCCAGGACCCTGGGCACTGAAGCTTTCTTT	CASSPGPRTLGTEAFF
NA	TRBV15	TRBJ2-5	few	TGTGCCACCAGCAGAGATGAGGAGACCCAGTACTTC	CATSRDEETQYF
NA	TRBV7-6	TRBJ2-1	few	TGTGCCAGCAGCTTAGGTCGAGCGTCGAATGAGCAGTTCTTC	CASSLGRASNEQFF
NA	TRBV25-1	TRBJ2-6	NA	TGTGCCAGCAGTGACTACGGATCCACACTCAGCTCTGGGGCCAACGTCCTGACTTTC	CASSDYGSTLSSGANVLTF
TRBD1	TRBV7-8	TRBJ1-5	NA	TGTGCCAGCAGCTTATATGAAGGGGGCTCTTATCAGCCCCAGCATTTT	CASSLYEGGSYQPQHF
NA	TRBV20-1	TRBJ2-1	few	TGCAGTGCTAGAGGAACCGGGAGAGGGTGGAATGAGCAGTTCTTC	CSARGTGRGWNEQFF
TRBD1	TRBV7-7	TRBJ2-5	few	TGTGCTAGCAGCTTAGCCCAGGGACAGGGGAAAGAGACCCAGTACTTC	CASSLAQGQGKETQYF
TRBD2	TRBV9	TRBJ2-1	few	TGTGCCAGCAGCGTAGCCGATTTAGTAGCGGGCAATGAGCAGTTCTTC	CASSVADLVAGNEQFF
TRBD1	TRBV7-8	TRBJ1-5	NA	TGTGCCAGCAGCTGGGACAGCCTTGATCAGCCCCAGCATTTT	CASSWDSLDQPQHF
TRBD1	TRBV15	TRBJ1-4	NA	TGTGCCACCAGCAGATTGGACAGGGTAGAGGAAAAACTGTTTTTT	CATSRLDRVEEKLFF
NA	TRBV5-1	TRBJ2-2	few	TGCGCCAGCAGCTCCGCCGGGAGCTTGGGCACCGGGGAGCTGTTTTTT	CASSSAGSLGTGELFF
TRBD1	TRBV5-1	TRBJ1-1	few	TGCGCCAGCAGCTTCCAGGGGGAAGTGGGAACTGAAGCTTTCTTT	CASSFQGEVGTEAFF
NA	TRBV28	TRBJ1-2	NA	TGTGCCAGCAGTTCCTTATCCCGGACGCCGAGCTACACCTTC	CASSSLSRTPSYTF
TRBD2	TRBV9	TRBJ2-3	many	TGTGCCAGCAGCGTAGAATCCCTAGCGGGAGTCACAGATACGCAGTATTTT	CASSVESLAGVTDTQYF
TRBD2	TRBV12-3/TRBV12-4	TRBJ2-2	once	TGTGCCAGCAGTTTTGGACTAGCGGGTGGCACCGGGGAGCTGTTTTTT	CASSFGLAGGTGELFF
NA	TRBV6-1	TRBJ1-1	many	TGTGCCAGCAAGGCGACACCCCGTAGTGGAGCTTTCTTT	CASKATPRSGAFF
NA	TRBV6-2/TRBV6-3	TRBJ1-1	few	TGTGCCAGCAGCTCAGGGTACGACACTGAAGCTTTCTTT	CASSSGYDTEAFF
NA	TRBV15	TRBJ2-7	NA	TGTGCCACCAGCAGAGATGGGACGACCTCCTACGAGCAGTACTTC	CATSRDGTTSYEQYF
TRBD2	TRBV7-9	TRBJ2-5	NA	TGTGCCAGCAGCTTGTGGTCTGGGACTAGCGGGACCCAGTACTTC	CASSLWSGTSGTQYF
TRBD1	TRBV7-9	TRBJ1-2	few	TGTGCCAGCAGCTTAGCGCTTCAGGGGGCTTATGGCTACACCTTC	CASSLALQGAYGYTF
NA	TRBV7-2	TRBJ2-7	NA	TGTACCAGCAGACGCCAGATGATTGGGTACGAGCAGTACTTC	CTSRRQMIGYEQYF
TRBD1	TRBV3-1	TRBJ2-3	few	TGTGCCAGCAGCGGGGACAGTTGGGGTCTAGATACGCAGTATTTT	CASSGDSWGLDTQYF
NA	TRBV5-1	TRBJ2-7	few	TGCGCCAGCAGCTTGGAGGCAGGGACCTACGAGCAGTACTTC	CASSLEAGTYEQYF
NA	TRBV4-1	TRBJ1-3	many	TGCGCCAGCAGCCGATCGACAGTATCTGATGACACCATATATTTT	CASSRSTVSDDTIYF
TRBD1	TRBV12-3/TRBV12-4	TRBJ2-7	NA	TGTGCCAGCAGCCCGGGACAGGGGTTTGAGCGATACTTC	CASSPGQGFERYF
NA	TRBV20-1	TRBJ2-2	NA	TGCAGTGCTATTGGACACCACGGGGAGCTGTTTTTT	CSAIGHHGELFF
NA	TRBV5-6	TRBJ2-3	few	TGTGCCAGCAGTACTACGGGACGAGATAGCACAGATACGCAGTATTTT	CASSTTGRDSTDTQYF
NA	TRBV6-1	TRBJ1-5	many	TGTGCCAGCAGTGAACAGGAGATTAGCAATCAGCCCCAGCATTTT	CASSEQEISNQPQHF
NA	TRBV21-1	TRBJ2-1	few	TGTGCCGGCAAGCGGGAGATGCGGTTCTTC	CAGKREMRFF
NA	TRBV5-8	TRBJ2-7	few	TGTGCCAGCAGTTTTTCTCTCGGGACAACCTACGAGCAGTACTTC	CASSFSLGTTYEQYF
NA	TRBV3-1	TRBJ2-7	many	TGTGCCAGCAGCCAGACCTTCTACGAGCAGTACTTC	CASSQTFYEQYF
TRBD1	TRBV28	TRBJ1-1	NA	TGTGCCAGCAGTACCCCGGGACAGGGGAAGAACACTGAAGCTTTCTTT	CASSTPGQGKNTEAFF
NA	TRBV7-2	TRBJ1-6	many	TGTGCCAGCAGCTTATCAGAGCTTAAATCGACCCTCCACTTT	CASSLSELKSTLHF
NA	TRBV12-3/TRBV12-4	TRBJ2-2	once	TGTGCCAGCAGCGCGAATGCCGGGGAGCTGTGTTTT	CASSANAGELCF